This T cell receptor (beta chain) was sequenced for a study of Graves' ophthalmopathy and Graves' hyperthyroidism. Study-wide findings and caveats: Stable hyperthyroidism and ophthalmopathy were told apart by a 13-signature model, which achieved about 88% sensitivity and roughly 80% specificity. Detected in blood as well were most expanded thyroid clonotypes with frequency above 0.001.

RNA served as the template for amplifying TCR beta CDR3 regions. In the first round, RT-PCR was carried out with HTBI primers, and a multiplex PCR formed the second round. A single record per CDR3 protein comes from TCRdb applying MiXCR to the multiplex PCR reads. This sample has more than 150,000 distinct CDR3 sequences; under 40% occur once, and the top ten carry less than 6%. The table lists this clonotype with many counts. Its target is unknown. No donor had other autoimmune disease, uncontrolled infection, pregnancy or lactation. This CDR3 is built from 16 residues. Germline CDR1 and CDR2: MNHEY and SVGAGI. Trimming removed 2 bases at V and 1 base at J, with 11 bases between.

The origin of this receptor is a woman between 35 and 50 years old with Graves' ophthalmopathy. The specimen sequenced was peripheral blood. V gene TRBV6-5 combines with J gene TRBJ2-2, with D unresolved. The CDR3 DNA sequence: TGTGCCAGCAGTTACGGCCGGCAGAAGAACACCGGGGAGCTGTTTTTT. Translation: CASSYGRQKNTGELFF.